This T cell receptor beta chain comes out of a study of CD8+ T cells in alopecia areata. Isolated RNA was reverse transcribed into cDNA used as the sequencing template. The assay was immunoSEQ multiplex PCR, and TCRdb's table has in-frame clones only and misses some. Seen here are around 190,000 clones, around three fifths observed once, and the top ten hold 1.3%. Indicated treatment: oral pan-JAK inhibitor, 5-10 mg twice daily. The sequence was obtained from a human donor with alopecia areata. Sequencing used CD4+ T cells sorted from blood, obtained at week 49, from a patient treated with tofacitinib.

CDR3: CASTTDRGTSGYTF. In DNA, the CDR3 is TGTGCCAGCACCACAGACAGGGGAACTAGTGGCTACACCTTC. The chain has TRBV11-3 and TRBJ1-2, with 8 bases identical to TRBD1. There are 14 residues in the CDR3. From germline, CDR1 is SGHNT and CDR2 YENEEA. V was clipped by 7 bases and J by 7 bases; unmatched bases: 11. Together with reference TRBV11-3 and TRBJ1-2, the CDR3 gives the full variable domain: EAGVVQSPRYKIIEKKQPVAFWCNPISGHNTLYWYLQNLGQGPELLIRYENEEAVDDSQLPKDRFSAERLKGVDSTLKIQPAELGDSAVYLCASTTDRGTSGYTFGSGTRLTVV.